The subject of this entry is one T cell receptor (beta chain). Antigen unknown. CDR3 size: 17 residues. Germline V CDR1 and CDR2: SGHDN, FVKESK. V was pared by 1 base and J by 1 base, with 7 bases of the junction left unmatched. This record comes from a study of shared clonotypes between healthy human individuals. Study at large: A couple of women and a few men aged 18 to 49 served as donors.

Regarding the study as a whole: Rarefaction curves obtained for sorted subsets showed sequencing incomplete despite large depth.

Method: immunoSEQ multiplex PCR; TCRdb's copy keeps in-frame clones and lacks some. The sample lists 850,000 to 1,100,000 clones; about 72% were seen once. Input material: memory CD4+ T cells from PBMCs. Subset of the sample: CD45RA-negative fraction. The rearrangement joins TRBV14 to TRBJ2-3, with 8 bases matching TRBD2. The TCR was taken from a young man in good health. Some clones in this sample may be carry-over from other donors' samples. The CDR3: CASSQVRSGSGTDTQYF. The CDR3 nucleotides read TGTGCCAGCAGCCAAGTAAGGAGCGGGAGTGGCACAGATACGCAGTATTTT.